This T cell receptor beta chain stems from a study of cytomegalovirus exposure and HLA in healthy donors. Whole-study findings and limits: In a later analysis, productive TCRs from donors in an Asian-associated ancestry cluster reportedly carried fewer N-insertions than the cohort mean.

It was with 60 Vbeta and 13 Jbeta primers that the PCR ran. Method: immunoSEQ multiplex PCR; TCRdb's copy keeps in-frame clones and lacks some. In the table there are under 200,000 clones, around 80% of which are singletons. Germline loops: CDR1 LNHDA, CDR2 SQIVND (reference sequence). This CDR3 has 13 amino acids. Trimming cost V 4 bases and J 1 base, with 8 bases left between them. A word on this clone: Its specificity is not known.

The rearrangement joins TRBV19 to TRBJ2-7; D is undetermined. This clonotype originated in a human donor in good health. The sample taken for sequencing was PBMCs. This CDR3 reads CASSNEVSYEQYF. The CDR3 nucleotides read TGTGCCAGTAGTAATGAGGTTTCCTACGAGCAGTACTTC. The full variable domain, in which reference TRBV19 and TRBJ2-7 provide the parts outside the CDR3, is DGGITQSPKYLFRKEGQNVTLSCEQNLNHDAMYWYRQDPGQGLRLIYYSQIVNDFQKGDIAEGYSVSREKKESFPLTVTSAQKNPTAFYLCASSNEVSYEQYFGPGTRLTVT.